Listed below are T cell receptor beta chains from one sample, sequenced in a study of regulatory T cells in long-lasting Graves disease. TCRdb itself ran the multiplex PCR reads through MiXCR, one entry per CDR3 protein. This sample has a few hundred thousand distinct CDR3 sequences, with about a quarter found just once. Sequenced material: peripheral blood mononuclear cells (PBMCs), taken when the disease was refractory, from a patient treated with antithyroid drugs. The receptors shown here come from a female donor with Graves disease. Both conserved end residues are part of each CDR3. Fields, in order: CDR3 protein, CDR3 DNA, V gene, D gene, clone size, J gene. A D gene is named only where the DNA matches it firmly. Part of the rows lack a size; the others show once, few, many or a class for expanded clones.

CASTLGQGNQPQHF TGTGCCAGCACTCTGGGACAGGGTAATCAGCCCCAGCATTTT TRBV2 TRBD1 many TRBJ1-5
CASSPLGGGELVGETQYF TGTGCCAGCAGTCCCCTCGGTGGGGGGGAGTTGGTCGGAGAGACCCAGTACTTC TRBV6-1 TRBD2 NA TRBJ2-5
CASSQGGMNTEAFF TGTGCCAGCAGTCAGGGGGGTATGAACACTGAAGCTTTCTTT TRBV27 TRBD1 few TRBJ1-1
CSGKSTGELFF TGCAGCGGTAAGAGCACCGGGGAGCTGTTTTTT TRBV29-1 NA NA TRBJ2-2
CASHGGGNTEAFF TGCGCCAGCCATGGGGGGGGCAACACTGAAGCTTTCTTT TRBV5-1 NA NA TRBJ1-1
CSAESERERETQYF TGCAGTGCAGAAAGTGAGCGGGAGCGGGAGACCCAGTACTTC TRBV20-1 TRBD2 many TRBJ2-5
CASRDGRSYEQYF TGTGCCAGCAGGGACGGTAGATCCTACGAGCAGTACTTC TRBV6-1 NA NA TRBJ2-7
CASSIWGGTEAFF TGTGCCAGTAGTATATGGGGAGGCACTGAAGCTTTCTTT TRBV19 NA NA TRBJ1-1
CSARLAGAGVDEQYF TGCAGTGCTAGATTGGCCGGAGCGGGAGTGGACGAGCAGTACTTC TRBV20-1 TRBD2 NA TRBJ2-7
CASSILAASIQETQYF TGTGCCAGCAGTATACTAGCGGCGAGCATTCAAGAGACCCAGTACTTC TRBV6-1 TRBD2 many TRBJ2-5
CASSLTPQGAAEQYF TGTGCCAGCAGTTTGACCCCACAGGGGGCGGCCGAGCAGTACTTC TRBV12-3/TRBV12-4 TRBD1 few TRBJ2-7